These T cell receptor beta chains were read from a single sample in a study of cytomegalovirus exposure and HLA in healthy donors. Produced via immunoSEQ multiplex PCR; TCRdb's table is partial and in-frame only. The sample gives about 180,000 clones, 60% to 85% of which show up once; 5.7% is in the top ten. The sequencing sample was made of PBMCs. These receptors came from a man in his forties or fifties in good health and CMV-seronegative. Both conserved end residues are part of each CDR3. Each record gives: J gene, clone size, V gene, D gene, CDR3 protein, CDR3 DNA. A D gene is named only where the DNA matches it firmly. Some rows mark clone size as missing; the rest say once, few, many or name a class of expanded clone.

j_gene: TRBJ1-1
abundance: NA
v_gene: TRBV29-1
d_gene: NA
CDR3aa: CSVEIGEGAFF
CDR3nt: TGCAGCGTTGAAATTGGGGAGGGAGCTTTCTTT

j_gene: TRBJ2-5
abundance: NA
v_gene: TRBV4-1
d_gene: TRBD1
CDR3aa: CASSQRGQGETQYF
CDR3nt: TGCGCCAGCAGCCAGAGGGGACAGGGCGAGACCCAGTACTTC

j_gene: TRBJ1-4
abundance: NA
v_gene: TRBV2
d_gene: TRBD1
CDR3aa: CASSPQGGPNEKLFF
CDR3nt: TGTGCCAGCAGCCCTCAGGGGGGTCCTAATGAAAAACTGTTTTTT

j_gene: TRBJ2-6
abundance: NA
v_gene: TRBV4-1
d_gene: NA
CDR3aa: CASSHVGASSGANVLTF
CDR3nt: TGCGCCAGCAGCCACGTAGGGGCAAGCTCTGGGGCCAACGTCCTGACTTTC

j_gene: TRBJ2-5
abundance: NA
v_gene: TRBV7-2
d_gene: NA
CDR3aa: CASSLVVGAKETQYF
CDR3nt: TGTGCCAGCAGCTTAGTGGTAGGAGCAAAAGAGACCCAGTACTTC

j_gene: TRBJ2-3
abundance: NA
v_gene: TRBV30
d_gene: TRBD2
CDR3aa: CAWSPQLAGSPTQYF
CDR3nt: TGTGCCTGGAGTCCCCAGCTAGCGGGATCCCCTACGCAGTATTTT

j_gene: TRBJ2-5
abundance: NA
v_gene: TRBV5-1
d_gene: NA
CDR3aa: CASSLAGQQETQYF
CDR3nt: TGCGCCAGCAGCTTGGCGGGACAACAAGAGACCCAGTACTTC

j_gene: TRBJ2-5
abundance: NA
v_gene: TRBV5-1
d_gene: TRBD1
CDR3aa: CASSPDRETQYF
CDR3nt: TGCGCCAGCAGCCCGGACAGGGAGACCCAGTACTTC

j_gene: TRBJ1-2
abundance: NA
v_gene: TRBV30
d_gene: NA
CDR3aa: CAWSKGRDYGYTF
CDR3nt: TGTGCCTGGAGTAAGGGCAGGGACTATGGCTACACCTTC

j_gene: TRBJ2-1
abundance: few
v_gene: TRBV7-2
d_gene: TRBD2
CDR3aa: CASSHHTSGRANEQFF
CDR3nt: TGTGCCAGCAGCCACCACACTAGCGGGAGGGCCAATGAGCAGTTCTTC

j_gene: TRBJ2-5
abundance: NA
v_gene: TRBV5-1
d_gene: TRBD2
CDR3aa: CASSFRASGQETQYF
CDR3nt: TGCGCCAGCAGCTTCAGGGCTAGCGGGCAAGAGACCCAGTACTTC

j_gene: TRBJ2-7
abundance: NA
v_gene: TRBV5-1
d_gene: NA
CDR3aa: CASSGGPNYEQYF
CDR3nt: TGCGCCAGCAGCGGCGGGCCAAACTACGAGCAGTACTTC

j_gene: TRBJ1-2
abundance: NA
v_gene: TRBV9
d_gene: TRBD1
CDR3aa: CASSARDRHPYGYTF
CDR3nt: TGTGCCAGCAGCGCCCGGGACAGACACCCCTATGGCTACACCTTC

j_gene: TRBJ1-1
abundance: NA
v_gene: TRBV18
d_gene: NA
CDR3aa: CASSRDRFTEAFF
CDR3nt: TGTGCCAGCTCGCGCGACAGGTTCACTGAAGCTTTCTTT

j_gene: TRBJ2-7
abundance: NA
v_gene: TRBV6-5
d_gene: TRBD2
CDR3aa: CASSSPASGKAYEQYF
CDR3nt: TGTGCCAGCAGTTCACCGGCTAGCGGGAAGGCCTACGAGCAGTACTTC

j_gene: TRBJ1-1
abundance: once
v_gene: TRBV2
d_gene: NA
CDR3aa: CASNAGGNTEAFF
CDR3nt: TGTGCCAGCAACGCGGGGGGGAACACTGAAGCTTTCTTT

j_gene: TRBJ2-7
abundance: NA
v_gene: TRBV27
d_gene: TRBD1
CDR3aa: CASRLTGDYEQYF
CDR3nt: TGTGCCAGCAGACTGACAGGGGACTACGAGCAGTACTTC

j_gene: TRBJ2-7
abundance: NA
v_gene: TRBV29-1
d_gene: NA
CDR3aa: CSVESGPGAYEQYF
CDR3nt: TGCAGCGTTGAATCCGGGCCAGGGGCCTACGAGCAGTACTTC

j_gene: TRBJ2-1
abundance: NA
v_gene: TRBV6-5
d_gene: TRBD1
CDR3aa: CASRDRLIDEQFF
CDR3nt: TGTGCCAGCCGGGACAGGTTAATCGATGAGCAGTTCTTC

j_gene: TRBJ2-5
abundance: once
v_gene: TRBV29-1
d_gene: TRBD1
CDR3aa: CSVATGGETQYF
CDR3nt: TGCAGCGTAGCGACAGGGGGTGAGACCCAGTACTTC

j_gene: TRBJ2-5
abundance: NA
v_gene: TRBV29-1
d_gene: NA
CDR3aa: CSVETRTTTQYF
CDR3nt: TGCAGCGTTGAAACACGGACAACTACCCAGTACTTC

j_gene: TRBJ1-2
abundance: NA
v_gene: TRBV18
d_gene: TRBD1
CDR3aa: CASSQVDRAWDGYTF
CDR3nt: TGTGCCAGCTCGCAAGTTGACAGGGCCTGGGATGGCTACACCTTC

j_gene: TRBJ1-1
abundance: NA
v_gene: TRBV30
d_gene: NA
CDR3aa: CAWSQGFGNTEAFF
CDR3nt: TGTGCCTGGAGTCAGGGGTTTGGGAACACTGAAGCTTTCTTT

j_gene: TRBJ2-3
abundance: NA
v_gene: TRBV4-3
d_gene: NA
CDR3aa: CASSHGGGSPGTDTQYF
CDR3nt: TGCGCCAGCAGCCACGGAGGAGGGAGTCCCGGCACAGATACGCAGTATTTT

j_gene: TRBJ2-7
abundance: NA
v_gene: TRBV15
d_gene: NA
CDR3aa: CATSRNKEPHRYEQYF
CDR3nt: TGTGCCACCAGCAGAAACAAGGAGCCACATCGCTACGAGCAGTACTTC

j_gene: TRBJ2-7
abundance: NA
v_gene: TRBV5-1
d_gene: TRBD2
CDR3aa: CASSLRLPSGISSYEQYF
CDR3nt: TGCGCCAGCAGCTTGAGGCTGCCTAGCGGGATTTCCTCCTACGAGCAGTACTTC

j_gene: TRBJ2-4
abundance: NA
v_gene: TRBV20-1
d_gene: NA
CDR3aa: CSAREARLEYF
CDR3nt: TGCAGTGCTAGAGAGGCGAGGCTAGAGTACTTC

j_gene: TRBJ2-4
abundance: NA
v_gene: TRBV28
d_gene: NA
CDR3aa: CASSSNQLAKNIQYF
CDR3nt: TGTGCCAGCAGTTCCAACCAACTAGCCAAAAACATTCAGTACTTC